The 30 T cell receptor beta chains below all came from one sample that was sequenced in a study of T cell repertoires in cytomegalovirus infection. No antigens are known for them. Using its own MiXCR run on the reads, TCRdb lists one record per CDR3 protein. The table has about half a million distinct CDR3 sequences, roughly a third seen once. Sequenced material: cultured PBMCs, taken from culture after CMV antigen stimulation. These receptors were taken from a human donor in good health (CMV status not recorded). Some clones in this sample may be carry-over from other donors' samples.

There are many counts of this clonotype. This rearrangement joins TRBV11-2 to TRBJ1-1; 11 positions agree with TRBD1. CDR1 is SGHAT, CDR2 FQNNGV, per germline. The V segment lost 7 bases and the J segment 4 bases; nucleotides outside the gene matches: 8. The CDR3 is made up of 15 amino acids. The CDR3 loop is CASTKSGTGGTEAFF. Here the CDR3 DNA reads TGTGCCAGCACCAAATCCGGGACAGGGGGCACTGAAGCTTTCTTT.

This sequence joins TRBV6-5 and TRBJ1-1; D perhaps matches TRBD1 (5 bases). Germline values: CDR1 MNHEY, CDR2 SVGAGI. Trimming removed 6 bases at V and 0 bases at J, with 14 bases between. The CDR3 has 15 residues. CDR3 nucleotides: TGTGCCAGCAGAATCGACAGACAGATGAACACTGAAGCTTTCTTT. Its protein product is CASRIDRQMNTEAFF.

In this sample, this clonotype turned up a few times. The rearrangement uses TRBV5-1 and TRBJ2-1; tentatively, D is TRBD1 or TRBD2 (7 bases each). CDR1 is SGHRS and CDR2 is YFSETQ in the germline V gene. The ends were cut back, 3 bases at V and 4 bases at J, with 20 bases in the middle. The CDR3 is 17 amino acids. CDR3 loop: CASSSYRGRGGYNEQFF. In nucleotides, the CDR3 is TGCGCCAGCAGCTCTTACCGAGGCAGGGGGGGATACAATGAGCAGTTCTTC.

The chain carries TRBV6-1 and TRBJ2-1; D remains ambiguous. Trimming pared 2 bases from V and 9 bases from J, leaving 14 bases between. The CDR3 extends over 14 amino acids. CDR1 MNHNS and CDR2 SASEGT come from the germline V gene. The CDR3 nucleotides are TGTGCCAGCAGTGAAACCCCCCCGGCCGTTGAGCAGTTCTTC. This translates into CASSETPPAVEQFF.

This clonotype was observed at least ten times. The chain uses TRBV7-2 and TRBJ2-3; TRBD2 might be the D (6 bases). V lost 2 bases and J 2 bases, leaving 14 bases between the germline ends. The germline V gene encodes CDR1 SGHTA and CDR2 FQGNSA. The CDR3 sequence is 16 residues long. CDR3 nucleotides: TGTGCCAGCAGCTTAACAGTCGCTAGCGCCACAGATACGCAGTATTTT. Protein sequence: CASSLTVASATDTQYF.

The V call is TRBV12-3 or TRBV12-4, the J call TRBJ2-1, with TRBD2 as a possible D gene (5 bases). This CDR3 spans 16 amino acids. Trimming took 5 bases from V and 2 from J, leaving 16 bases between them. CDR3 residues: CASSQASGGPYNEQFF. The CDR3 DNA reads TGTGCCAGCAGTCAAGCCTCCGGAGGTCCCTACAATGAGCAGTTCTTC.

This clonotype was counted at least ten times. CDR3 nucleotides: TGTGCCAGCAGCGGGCTCCGGGACAGTAAGTACTTC. This sequence encodes CASSGLRDSKYF. The rearrangement links TRBV2 to TRBJ2-7, with TRBD1 matching 7 bases. The CDR3 has 12 amino acids. V lost 6 bases and J lost 11; bases outside the gene matches: 10. Germline V lookup: CDR1 SNHLY, CDR2 FYNNEI.

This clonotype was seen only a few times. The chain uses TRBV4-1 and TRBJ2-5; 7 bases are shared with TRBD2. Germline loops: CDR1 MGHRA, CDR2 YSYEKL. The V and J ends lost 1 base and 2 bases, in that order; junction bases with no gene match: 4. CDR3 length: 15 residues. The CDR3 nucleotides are TGCGCCAGCAGCCAAGGGTTGCGGGGGCAAGAGACCCAGTACTTC. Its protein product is CASSQGLRGQETQYF.

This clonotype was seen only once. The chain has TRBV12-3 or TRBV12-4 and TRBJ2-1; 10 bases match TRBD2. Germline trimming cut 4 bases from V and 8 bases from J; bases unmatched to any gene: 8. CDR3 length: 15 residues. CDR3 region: CASSSTSGLTDEQFF. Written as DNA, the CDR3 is TGTGCCAGCAGTTCGACTAGCGGGCTAACGGATGAGCAGTTCTTC.

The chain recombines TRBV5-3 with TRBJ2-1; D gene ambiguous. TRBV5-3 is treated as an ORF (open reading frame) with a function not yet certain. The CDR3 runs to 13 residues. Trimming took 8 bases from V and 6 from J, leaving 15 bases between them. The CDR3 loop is CASLVKSSNEQFF. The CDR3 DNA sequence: TGTGCCAGCTTGGTAAAGAGTAGCAATGAGCAGTTCTTC.

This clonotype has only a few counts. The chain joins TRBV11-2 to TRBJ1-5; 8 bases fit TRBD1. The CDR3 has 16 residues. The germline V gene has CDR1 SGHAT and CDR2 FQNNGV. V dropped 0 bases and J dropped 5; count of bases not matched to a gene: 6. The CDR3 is CASSLEGQAGDQPQHF. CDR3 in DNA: TGTGCCAGCAGCTTAGAGGGACAGGCAGGGGATCAGCCCCAGCATTTT.

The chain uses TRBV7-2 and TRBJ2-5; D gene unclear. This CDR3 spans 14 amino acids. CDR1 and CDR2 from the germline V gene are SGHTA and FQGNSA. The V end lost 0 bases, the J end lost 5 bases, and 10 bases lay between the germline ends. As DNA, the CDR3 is TGTGCCAGCAGCTTAGCGTTTGTGAAGGAGACCCAGTACTTC. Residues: CASSLAFVKETQYF.

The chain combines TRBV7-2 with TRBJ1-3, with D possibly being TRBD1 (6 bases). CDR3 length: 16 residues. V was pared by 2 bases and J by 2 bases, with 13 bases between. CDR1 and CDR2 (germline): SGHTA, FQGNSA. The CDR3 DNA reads TGTGCCAGCAGCTTAAATGCGGGGGCTACTGGAAACACCATATATTTT. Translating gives CASSLNAGATGNTIYF.

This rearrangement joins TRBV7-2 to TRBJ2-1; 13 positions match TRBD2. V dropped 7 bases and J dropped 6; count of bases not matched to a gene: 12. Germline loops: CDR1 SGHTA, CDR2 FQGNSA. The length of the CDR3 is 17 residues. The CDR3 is CASTLTPGLAGFNEQFF. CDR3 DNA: TGTGCCAGCACCCTGACACCGGGACTAGCGGGATTCAATGAGCAGTTCTTC.

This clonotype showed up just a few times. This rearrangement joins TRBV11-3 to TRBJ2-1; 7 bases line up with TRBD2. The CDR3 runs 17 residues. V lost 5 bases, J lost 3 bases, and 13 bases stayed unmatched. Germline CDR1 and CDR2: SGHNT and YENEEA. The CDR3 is CASSPGTGSGGYNEQFF. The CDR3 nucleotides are TGTGCCAGCAGCCCCGGGACTGGGTCGGGGGGCTACAATGAGCAGTTCTTC.

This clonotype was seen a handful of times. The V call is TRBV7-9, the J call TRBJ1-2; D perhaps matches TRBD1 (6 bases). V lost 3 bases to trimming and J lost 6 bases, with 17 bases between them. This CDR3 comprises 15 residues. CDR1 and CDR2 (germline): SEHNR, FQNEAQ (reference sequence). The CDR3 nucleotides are TGTGCCAGCAGCTTCGGGACACCCCTCGAGGATGGCTACACCTTC. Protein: CASSFGTPLEDGYTF.

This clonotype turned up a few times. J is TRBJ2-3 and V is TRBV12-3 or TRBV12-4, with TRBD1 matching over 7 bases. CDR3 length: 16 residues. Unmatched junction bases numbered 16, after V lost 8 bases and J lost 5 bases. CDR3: CASQIADRVRRDTQYF. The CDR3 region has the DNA TGTGCCAGCCAGATCGCCGACAGGGTTCGTAGAGATACGCAGTATTTT.

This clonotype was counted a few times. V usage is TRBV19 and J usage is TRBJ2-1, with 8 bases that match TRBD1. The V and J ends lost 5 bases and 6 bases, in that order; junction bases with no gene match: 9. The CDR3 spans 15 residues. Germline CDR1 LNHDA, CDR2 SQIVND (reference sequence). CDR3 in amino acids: CASSYYRGTANEQFF. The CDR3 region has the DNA TGTGCCAGTAGTTACTACAGGGGGACAGCCAATGAGCAGTTCTTC.

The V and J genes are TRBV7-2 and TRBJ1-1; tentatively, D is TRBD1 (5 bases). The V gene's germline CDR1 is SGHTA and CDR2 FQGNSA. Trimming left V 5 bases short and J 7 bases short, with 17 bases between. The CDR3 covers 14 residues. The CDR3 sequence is CASSPLGGGVEAFF. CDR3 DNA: TGTGCCAGCAGCCCCTTGGGGGGGGGGGTTGAAGCTTTCTTT.

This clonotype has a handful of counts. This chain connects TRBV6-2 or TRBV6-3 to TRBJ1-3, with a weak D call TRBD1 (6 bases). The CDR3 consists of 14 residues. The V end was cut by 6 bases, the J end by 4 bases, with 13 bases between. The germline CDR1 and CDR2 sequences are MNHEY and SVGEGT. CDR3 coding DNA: TGTGCCAGCAGCCCCCGGACAGTCGGAAACACCATATATTTT. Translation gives CASSPRTVGNTIYF.

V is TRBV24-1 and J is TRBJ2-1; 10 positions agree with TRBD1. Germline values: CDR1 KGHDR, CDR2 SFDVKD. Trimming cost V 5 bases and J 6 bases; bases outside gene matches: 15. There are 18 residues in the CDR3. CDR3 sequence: CATSVRIRTGTGVNEQFF. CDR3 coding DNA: TGTGCCACCAGTGTTAGAATACGGACCGGGACAGGGGTCAATGAGCAGTTCTTC.

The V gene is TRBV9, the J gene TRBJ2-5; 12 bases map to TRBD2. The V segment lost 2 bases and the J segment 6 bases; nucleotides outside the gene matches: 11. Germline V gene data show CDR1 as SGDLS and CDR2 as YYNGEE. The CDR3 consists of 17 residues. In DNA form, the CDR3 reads TGTGCCAGCAGCGTTTCCTCTAGCGGGAGGGCCGTACAGACCCAGTACTTC. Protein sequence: CASSVSSSGRAVQTQYF.

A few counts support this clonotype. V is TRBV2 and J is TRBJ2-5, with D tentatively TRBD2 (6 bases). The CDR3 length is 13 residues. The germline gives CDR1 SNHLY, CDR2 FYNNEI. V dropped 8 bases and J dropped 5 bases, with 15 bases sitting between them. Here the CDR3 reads CASGHGAGETQYF. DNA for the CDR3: TGTGCCAGCGGACACGGGGCGGGGGAGACCCAGTACTTC. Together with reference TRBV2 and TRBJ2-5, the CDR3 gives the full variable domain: EPEVTQTPSHQVTQMGQEVILRCVPISNHLYFYWYRQILGQKVEFLVSFYNNEISEKSEIFDDQFSVERPDGSNFTLKIRSTKLEDSAMYFCASGHGAGETQYFGPGTRLLVL.

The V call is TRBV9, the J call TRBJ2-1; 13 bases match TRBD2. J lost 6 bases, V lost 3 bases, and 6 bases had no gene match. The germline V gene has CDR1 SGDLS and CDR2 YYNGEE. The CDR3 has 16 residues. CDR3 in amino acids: CASSARTSGRFNEQFF. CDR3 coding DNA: TGTGCCAGCAGCGCAAGGACTAGCGGGAGATTCAATGAGCAGTTCTTC.

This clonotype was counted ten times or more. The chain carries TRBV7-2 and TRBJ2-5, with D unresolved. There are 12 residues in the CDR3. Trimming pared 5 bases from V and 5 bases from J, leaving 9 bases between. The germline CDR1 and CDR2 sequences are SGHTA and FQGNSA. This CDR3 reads CASSPRVETQYF. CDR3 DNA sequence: TGTGCCAGCAGCCCCAGAGTGGAGACCCAGTACTTC.

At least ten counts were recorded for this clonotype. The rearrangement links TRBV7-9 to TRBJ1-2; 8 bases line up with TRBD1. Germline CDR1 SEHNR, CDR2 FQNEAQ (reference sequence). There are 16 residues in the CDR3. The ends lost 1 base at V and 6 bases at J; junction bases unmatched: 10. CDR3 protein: CASSLGGQGGNNGYTF. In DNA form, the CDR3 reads TGTGCCAGCAGCTTAGGTGGACAGGGTGGAAATAATGGCTACACCTTC.

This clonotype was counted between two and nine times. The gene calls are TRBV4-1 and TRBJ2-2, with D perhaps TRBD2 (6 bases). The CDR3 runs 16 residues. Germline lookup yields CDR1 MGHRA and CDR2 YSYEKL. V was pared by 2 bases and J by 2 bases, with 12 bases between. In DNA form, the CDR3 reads TGCGCCAGCAGCCAAAATCCCGGGAGAAACACCGGGGAGCTGTTTTTT. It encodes CASSQNPGRNTGELFF.

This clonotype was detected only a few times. CDR3 coding DNA: TGTGCCAGCAGCTCCTCGGGGGATGGGGAGCTGTTTTTT. It yields the protein CASSSSGDGELFF. This sequence joins TRBV7-2 and TRBJ2-2; a possible D gene is TRBD2 (6 bases). The CDR3 totals 13 residues. With 4 bases removed from V and 8 bases from J, the gap between germline ends came to 11 bases. The germline V gene has CDR1 SGHTA and CDR2 FQGNSA. Combining the CDR3 with reference TRBV7-2 and TRBJ2-2 gives the whole variable domain GAGVSQSPSNKVTEKGKDVELRCDPISGHTALYWYRQSLGQGLEFLIYFQGNSAPDKSGLPSDRFSAERTGGSVSTLTIQRTQQEDSAVYLCASSSSGDGELFFGEGSRLTVL.

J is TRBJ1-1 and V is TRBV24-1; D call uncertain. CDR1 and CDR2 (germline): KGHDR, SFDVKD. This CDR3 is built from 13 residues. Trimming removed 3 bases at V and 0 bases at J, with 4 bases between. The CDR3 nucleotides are TGTGCCACCAGTGATCGCATGAACACTGAAGCTTTCTTT. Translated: CATSDRMNTEAFF.

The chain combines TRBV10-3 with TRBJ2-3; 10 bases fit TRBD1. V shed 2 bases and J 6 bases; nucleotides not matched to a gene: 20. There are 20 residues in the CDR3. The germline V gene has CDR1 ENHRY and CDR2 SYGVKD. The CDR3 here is CAISEGDRGKSVSYGDTQYF. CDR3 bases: TGTGCCATCAGTGAGGGGGACAGGGGCAAATCCGTCTCATATGGGGATACGCAGTATTTT.